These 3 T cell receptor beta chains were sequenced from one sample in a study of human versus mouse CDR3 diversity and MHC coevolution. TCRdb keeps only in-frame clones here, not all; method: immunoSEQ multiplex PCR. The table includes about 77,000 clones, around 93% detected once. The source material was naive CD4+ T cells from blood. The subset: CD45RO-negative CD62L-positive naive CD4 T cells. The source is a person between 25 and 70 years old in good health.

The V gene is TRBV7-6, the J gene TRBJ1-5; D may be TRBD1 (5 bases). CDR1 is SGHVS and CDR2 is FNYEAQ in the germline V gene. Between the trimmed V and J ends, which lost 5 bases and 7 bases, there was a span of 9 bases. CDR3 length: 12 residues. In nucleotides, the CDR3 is TGTGCCAGCAGCGGGGGGGGACAGCCCCAGCATTTT. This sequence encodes CASSGGGQPQHF.

CDR3 DNA sequence: TGTGCCAGCAACCCACTAGCGGGAGGCTATGAGCAGTTCTTC. This translates into CASNPLAGGYEQFF. The chain joins TRBV5-6 to TRBJ2-1, with TRBD2 identical over 12 bases. Trimming cost V 6 bases and J 8 bases; bases outside gene matches: 6. The CDR3 contains 14 residues. CDR1 is SGHDT and CDR2 is YYEEEE in the germline V gene.

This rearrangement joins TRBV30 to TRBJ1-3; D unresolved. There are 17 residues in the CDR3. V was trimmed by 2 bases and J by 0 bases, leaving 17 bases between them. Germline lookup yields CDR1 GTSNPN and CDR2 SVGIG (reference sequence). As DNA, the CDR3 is TGTGCCTGGAGTCCCGCCAACTCGTATTTCTCTGGAAACACCATATATTTT. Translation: CAWSPANSYFSGNTIYF.